Below are 19 T cell receptor beta chains sequenced from a single sample in a study of regulatory T cells in long-lasting Graves disease. The authors built TCR beta libraries using iRepertoire HTBI primers and Arm-PCR of CDR3 regions. TCRdb called the multiplex PCR reads again in MiXCR, with one record for every CDR3 protein. The data show 550,000 or so distinct CDR3 sequences, approximately 12% seen once. Documented time point: newly diagnosed GD, antithyroid drugs for less than 3 months. Isolated PBMC RNA provided the starting material for the TCR library. A further study also used this sample, focusing on T cells in Graves' hyperthyroidism and ophthalmopathy.

The sample consisted of peripheral blood mononuclear cells (PBMCs), taken at new diagnosis, from a patient treated with antithyroid drugs. Receptors were obtained from a woman in her twenties or thirties with Graves disease.

This clonotype was found many times. The V and J genes are TRBV24-1 and TRBJ2-5, with 8 bases identical to TRBD1. Germline V CDR1 and CDR2: KGHDR, SFDVKD. J was trimmed by 5 bases and V by 9 bases; bases with no gene match: 13. CDR3 size: 15 residues. The CDR3 region has the DNA TGTGCCACCCAAAGGGCCGGGACAGGCGGGGAGACCCAGTACTTC. This codes for CATQRAGTGGETQYF.

The J gene is TRBJ1-5, the V gene TRBV24-1; 7 bases match TRBD1. This CDR3 comprises 17 residues. The germline V gene encodes CDR1 KGHDR and CDR2 SFDVKD. The V gene end was trimmed by 4 bases and the J gene end by 0 bases; junction bases not matched to a gene: 8. CDR3 protein: CATSDPDRDASNQPQHF. The CDR3 DNA sequence: TGTGCCACCAGTGACCCCGACAGGGATGCTAGCAATCAGCCCCAGCATTTT.

This clonotype has ten or more counts. The chain is built from TRBV7-2 and TRBJ2-5, with a possible D match to TRBD1 (6 bases). Germline values: CDR1 SGHTA, CDR2 FQGNSA. The CDR3 totals 13 residues. Trimming took 1 base from V and 4 from J, leaving 7 bases between them. The CDR3 DNA is TGTGCCAGCAGCTTAGACAGGGCAGAGACCCAGTACTTC. It translates to CASSLDRAETQYF. The entire variable domain, with the rest obtained from reference TRBV7-2 and TRBJ2-5, is as follows: GAGVSQSPSNKVTEKGKDVELRCDPISGHTALYWYRQSLGQGLEFLIYFQGNSAPDKSGLPSDRFSAERTGGSVSTLTIQRTQQEDSAVYLCASSLDRAETQYFGPGTRLLVL.

This clonotype has a count of ten or more. The genes are TRBV12-3 or TRBV12-4 and TRBJ1-1; D is unclear. V lost 3 bases and J lost 4, with 12 bases in between. The CDR3 extends over 14 amino acids. CDR3: CASSFWVLGTEAFF. CDR3 coding DNA: TGTGCCAGCAGTTTTTGGGTTTTGGGCACTGAAGCTTTCTTT.

There are many counts of this clonotype. This chain connects TRBV10-3 to TRBJ1-5; D gene ambiguous. CDR3 length: 12 residues. V was shortened by 6 bases and J by 1 base, with 4 bases between the two germline ends. The V gene's germline CDR1 is ENHRY and CDR2 SYGVKD. The CDR3 loop is CAISPSNQPQHF. In DNA form, the CDR3 reads TGTGCCATCAGCCCCAGCAATCAGCCCCAGCATTTT.

This clonotype was seen repeatedly, ten times or more. V is TRBV20-1 and J is TRBJ2-5; D assignment may be TRBD1 or TRBD2 (5 bases each). The germline V gene encodes CDR1 DFQATT and CDR2 SNEGSKA (reference sequence). V lost 5 bases to trimming and J lost 2 bases, with 12 bases between them. The CDR3 runs 13 residues. CDR3: CSAPDTGQETQYF. CDR3 DNA: TGCAGTGCTCCGGACACGGGGCAAGAGACCCAGTACTTC.

In this sample, this clonotype turned up many times. V gene TRBV3-1 combines with J gene TRBJ1-4; D may be TRBD1 (6 bases). The V end lost 3 bases, the J end lost 8 bases, and 28 bases lay between the germline ends. The CDR3 totals 19 residues. In germline, CDR1 is LGHDT, CDR2 YNNKEL (reference sequence). Written as DNA, the CDR3 is TGTGCCAGCAGCCAGACCGCGGGAGGGGGTCTCCTGGCGCGGGAAAAACTGTTTTTT. This encodes CASSQTAGGGLLAREKLFF.

This chain links TRBV29-1 with TRBJ1-2; D unresolved. V shed 6 bases and J shed 12 bases, with 26 bases lying between them. CDR3 length: 14 amino acids. Germline V gene sequence: CDR1 SQVTM, CDR2 ANQGSEA. The CDR3 is CSVEDREGSSEHTF. The CDR3 DNA is TGCAGCGTAGAGGACCGAGAAGGTTCCTCCGAGCACACCTTC.

This clonotype was detected a few times. The rearrangement joins TRBV11-2 to TRBJ2-5; 7 bases agree with TRBD2. The V gene end was trimmed by 4 bases and the J gene end by 14 bases; junction bases not matched to a gene: 7. Germline V CDR1 and CDR2: SGHAT, FQNNGV. The CDR3 consists of 11 residues. CDR3 in amino acids: CASSSGEGAYF. The CDR3 nucleotides are TGTGCCAGCAGCTCGGGGGAGGGAGCTTACTTC.

This clonotype showed up many times. V gene TRBV27 combines with J gene TRBJ2-2; TRBD2 agrees at 9 bases. Germline V CDR1 and CDR2: MNHEY, SMNVEV (reference sequence). V shed 1 base, J shed 2 bases, and the junction held 5 bases outside the gene matches. This CDR3 contains 17 residues. The DNA of the CDR3 is TGTGCCAGCAGTTTATGGATGACTAGCGGAAACACCGGGGAGCTGTTTTTT. It is translated as CASSLWMTSGNTGELFF.

This clonotype has more than one count but fewer than ten. This chain uses TRBV6-2 or TRBV6-3 with TRBJ2-3; D perhaps matches TRBD1 (5 bases). The V gene lost 5 bases and the J gene lost 4 bases, with 19 bases spanning the gap. CDR3 size: 16 residues. Germline CDR1 MNHEY, CDR2 SVGEGT. CDR3 DNA sequence: TGTGCCAGCAGTGAATCCCCAGGGAAGTTTGCAGATACGCAGTATTTT. Encoded protein: CASSESPGKFADTQYF.

This clonotype came up many times. V gene TRBV7-2 combines with J gene TRBJ2-5; D may be TRBD1 or TRBD2 (5 bases each). V was shortened by 0 bases and J by 7 bases, with 18 bases between the two germline ends. The CDR3 loop spans 16 amino acids. The germline gives CDR1 SGHTA, CDR2 FQGNSA. Here the CDR3 reads CASSLAFPADTGTQYF. The CDR3 region has the DNA TGTGCCAGCAGCTTAGCTTTCCCAGCGGACACAGGGACCCAGTACTTC.

The V call is TRBV4-1, the J call TRBJ2-1, with 10 bases that match TRBD2. With 0 bases clipped from V and 14 bases from J, the junction kept 10 bases outside the gene matches. The germline CDR1 and CDR2 sequences are MGHRA and YSYEKL. This CDR3 contains 15 residues. The CDR3 spells CASSQEFLAGVREFF. In nucleotides, the CDR3 is TGCGCCAGCAGCCAAGAATTCCTAGCGGGAGTTAGGGAGTTCTTC.

The J gene is TRBJ2-2, the V gene TRBV5-6, with TRBD2 matching 7 bases. The CDR3 spans 18 residues. V lost 1 base to trimming and J lost 6 bases; unmatched junction nucleotides: 15. Germline V lookup: CDR1 SGHDT, CDR2 YYEEEE. The CDR3 nucleotides read TGTGCCAGCAGCTTGAGGACTCTAGCGGTTGGAGGAGCCGGGGAGCTGTTTTTT. This codes for CASSLRTLAVGGAGELFF.

This clonotype was detected ten times or more. The rearrangement uses TRBV2 and TRBJ2-3; D is ambiguous. Germline CDR1 is SNHLY and CDR2 is FYNNEI. Trimming removed 3 bases at V and 4 bases at J, with 14 bases between. This CDR3 comprises 15 residues. CDR3 protein: CASSDQPSMADTQYF. The CDR3 DNA reads as TGTGCCAGCAGTGATCAGCCCAGTATGGCAGATACGCAGTATTTT.

This chain connects TRBV3-1 to TRBJ1-1, with D perhaps TRBD1 (5 bases). This CDR3 is 12 amino acids long. Germline V gene lookup returns CDR1 LGHDT and CDR2 YNNKEL (reference sequence). V gave up 4 bases and J gave up 11 bases, with 14 bases separating them. The CDR3 protein is CASSLYQGSAFF. The CDR3 nucleotides are TGTGCCAGCAGCCTTTATCAGGGAAGTGCTTTCTTT.

J is TRBJ1-1 and V is TRBV13; a weak D match, TRBD1 (5 bases). The CDR3 runs to 14 residues. V gave up 5 bases and J gave up 7 bases, with 17 bases separating them. CDR1 is PRHDT, CDR2 FYEKMQ, per germline (reference sequence). The CDR3 bases are TGTGCCAGCAGCGTAGTCAGGGCTATGGGTGAAGCTTTCTTT. Residues: CASSVVRAMGEAFF.

This clonotype occurred many times. The genes are TRBV19 and TRBJ1-5; D not certain. There are 15 residues in the CDR3. V was trimmed by 3 bases and J by 2 bases, leaving 11 bases between them. Germline-derived CDR1 and CDR2 are LNHDA and SQIVND (reference sequence). CDR3 sequence reads: CASSIPGMGNQPQHF. The CDR3 nucleotides are TGTGCCAGTAGTATCCCGGGCATGGGCAATCAGCCCCAGCATTTT.

The sample holds many counts of this clonotype. The chain couples TRBV10-3 to TRBJ2-5; D may be TRBD1 (6 bases). CDR3 length equals 14 residues. The germline gives CDR1 ENHRY, CDR2 SYGVKD. Between the trimmed V and J ends, which lost 6 bases and 3 bases, there was a span of 14 bases. The CDR3: CAISQRGQEETQYF. The CDR3 DNA reads TGTGCCATCAGCCAGAGGGGACAAGAAGAGACCCAGTACTTC.